This record looks at one T cell receptor (beta chain) sequence and its context. Its antigen is still unknown. This CDR3 is 14 amino acids long. CDR1 and CDR2 (germline): MDHEN, SYDVKM. Trimming shortened V by 2 bases and J by 6 bases, and 8 bases separated the two germline ends. The source of the sample is a study of T cell clonotyping in hematopoietic cell transplantation. Measured with immunoSEQ multiplex PCR; TCRdb has only the in-frame clones, and not every one. The sample consists of more than 65,000 clones, 90% to 95% of them appearing once. Overall study findings and caveats: No sorting was done, leaving CD4 and CD8 contributions mixed. Pathologically expanded recipient clonotypes increased progressively from day 30 to day 180 as diversity fell.

The genes are TRBV28 and TRBJ1-6; a possible D gene is TRBD1 (6 bases). The sequenced material came from peripheral blood mononuclear cells. The clonotype originates from a man aged 45 to 65 in good health. Some clones in this sample may be carry-over from other donors' samples. The CDR3 loop reads CASSLAGANSPLHF. CDR3 nucleotide sequence: TGTGCCAGCAGTTTAGCAGGGGCTAATTCACCCCTCCACTTT.